This T cell receptor beta chain was sequenced in a study of CDR3 diversity in severe acne. Each CDR3 protein is one row after TCRdb ran MiXCR on the PCR reads. The data contain over 70,000 distinct CDR3 sequences, under 65% of them singletons. As regards this clonotype: Compared with germline, one end of the junction differs, possibly owing to a read error.

The source is a male donor in good health, without acne. Material for sequencing was blood.

DNA of the CDR3: TGCAGACCGCGTGGGGGCGAGAACACTGCAGCTTTCTTT. This sequence encodes CRPRGGENTAAFF. The chain joins TRBV20-1 to TRBJ1-1, with D perhaps matching TRBD1 (6 bases). The germline CDR1 and CDR2 sequences are DFQATT and SNEGSKA (reference sequence). This CDR3 is built from 13 residues.